Described below is a single T cell receptor beta chain sequence and its context. This clone's antigen is unknown. No quality values exist for individual bases; no much larger clone is one base distant. Whole blood was collected in K2EDTA tubes by collaborating institutions according to the institutions' own protocols. For TCRbeta analysis, collaborators shipped samples in one of three forms: frozen whole blood, isolated PBMCs, or DNA extracted from either of those sample types. The sample belongs to a study of blood T cell repertoires in COVID-19 (dated by TCRdb to the early 2020s). Context from the whole study: Samples covering the acute and convalescent phases of COVID-19 were provided by collaborators in the United States, Italy and Spain. The prospective study material was composed of cDNA or gDNA derived from T cells, B-cell-depleted T cells, or PBMCs. Deeply sampled blood TCRbeta repertoires from subjects exposed to, actively infected with, or recovered from COVID-19 were included in the dataset. A freely available public database, intended as a resource for researchers studying the immune response to SARS-CoV-2, is where the repertoires were released. The samples were drawn from two sources: the first 160 participants of the ongoing ImmuneRACE study, and about 1,300 subjects contributed by 6 global collaborators. The sample metadata nearly always contained a de-identified subject ID, COVID-19 status, age in years and sex. Where available, HLA class I and class II types were obtained from metadata supplied by the sample provider rather than from assay-based typing.

TCRbeta CDR3 regions were amplified from genomic DNA by means of the immunoSEQ Assay, a bias-controlled multiplex PCR. The authors processed their data as follows. The number of nucleated cells in each sample was estimated by amplification of reference gene primers within the assay. To quantify the absolute abundance of each unique TCRbeta CDR3 rearrangement, sequence reads were collapsed and filtered. For each sample, productive Simpson clonality was calculated as the square root of Simpson's diversity index across productive rearrangements. Imported from immuneACCESS, the table was reduced by TCRdb to in-frame sequences with V and J called. These copies leave out some clones; in studies compared against another copy, an unresolved V gene accounts for under half, and the cause of the remainder is not known. D and trimming come from the DNA, and the V and J calls and clone size come from that table. This sample lists tens of thousands of clones; roughly 80% were detected once. In total, the top ten clones hold 25% to 30% of the sample.

The CDR3 sequence holds 15 residues, the cysteine and phenylalanine included. The entry retains the CDR3 DNA only, 45 bases that are in frame from base 1. Via the germline V gene, CDR1 is SNHLY and CDR2 FYNNEI. The germline ends are 13 bases apart after V is trimmed by 1 base and J by 7 bases. What the authors observed across the whole study: The amount of clinical and demographic metadata varied by source and participant and was provided uncurated.

Sequencing used peripheral blood. The chain joins TRBV2 to TRBJ2-2; the D gene is perhaps TRBD1, on 5 matching bases. The sequence came from a human donor in a cohort sampled during active COVID-19. The DNA is as follows: TGTGCCAGCAGTGAAGTCAGGGTTAGGGACGGGGAGCTGTTTTTT. Translated, this is CASSEVRVRDGELFF.